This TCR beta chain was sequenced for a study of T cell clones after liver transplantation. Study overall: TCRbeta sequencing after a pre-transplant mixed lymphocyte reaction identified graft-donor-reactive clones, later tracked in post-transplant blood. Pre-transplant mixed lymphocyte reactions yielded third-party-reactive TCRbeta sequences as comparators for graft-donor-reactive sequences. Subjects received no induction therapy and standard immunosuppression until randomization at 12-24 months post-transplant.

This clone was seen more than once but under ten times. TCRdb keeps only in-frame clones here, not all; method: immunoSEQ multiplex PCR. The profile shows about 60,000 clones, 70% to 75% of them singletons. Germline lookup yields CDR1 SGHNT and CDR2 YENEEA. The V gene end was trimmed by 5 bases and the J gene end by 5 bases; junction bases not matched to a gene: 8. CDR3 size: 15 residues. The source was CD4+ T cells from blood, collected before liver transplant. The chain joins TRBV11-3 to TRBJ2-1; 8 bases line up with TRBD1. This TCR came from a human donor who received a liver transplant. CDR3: CASSLRQGKNNEQFF. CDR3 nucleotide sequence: TGTGCCAGCAGCCTAAGACAGGGGAAAAACAATGAGCAGTTCTTC. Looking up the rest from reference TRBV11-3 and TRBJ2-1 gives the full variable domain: EAGVVQSPRYKIIEKKQPVAFWCNPISGHNTLYWYLQNLGQGPELLIRYENEEAVDDSQLPKDRFSAERLKGVDSTLKIQPAELGDSAVYLCASSLRQGKNNEQFFGPGTRLTVL.